These T cell receptor beta chains were read from a single sample in a study of blood T cell repertoires in COVID-19. This table comes from immunoSEQ multiplex PCR, and its TCRdb copy is limited to in-frame clones, with some not included. The profile shows 250,000 or so clones, around 90% of them singletons. Sequenced input: PBMCs or T cells enriched from blood (not recorded which). These receptors were obtained from a woman between 40 and 55 years old who had been exposed to COVID-19. Both conserved end residues are part of each CDR3. The D gene is left open where the match is weak. Some rows mark clone size as missing; the rest say once, few, many or name a class of expanded clone.

V gene	clone size	D gene	J gene	CDR3 DNA	CDR3 protein
TRBV7-2	once	-	TRBJ1-5	TGTGCCAGCAGCTTTTCGACAGCTAATCAGCCCCAGCATTTT	CASSFSTANQPQHF
TRBV27	-	-	TRBJ2-2	TGTGCCAGCGGATTAACAGGGCACCCCGGGGAGCTGTTTTTT	CASGLTGHPGELFF
TRBV3-1/TRBV3-2	-	-	TRBJ1-1	TGTGCCAGCAGCCACGATCAGGGGGAAGCTTTCTTT	CASSHDQGEAFF
TRBV30	-	TRBD1	TRBJ1-4	TGTGCCTGGAGTGTAAGGATTGGGACAGGGTATGAAAAACTGTTTTTT	CAWSVRIGTGYEKLFF
TRBV5-1	-	-	TRBJ2-2	TGCGCCAGCAGCTTGGGTGCAGGGGTGAACACCGGGGAGCTGTTTTTT	CASSLGAGVNTGELFF
TRBV5-1	-	-	TRBJ1-1	TGTGCCAGCAGCTTGGGGAACAGGTTAGTCGTTGACGCCACTGAAGCTTTCTTT	CASSLGNRLVVDATEAFF
TRBV12-5	once	TRBD2	TRBJ2-3	TGTGCTAGTGGTTTGGCAGCGGGGGGTTTCACAGATACGCAGTATTTT	CASGLAAGGFTDTQYF
TRBV5-1	-	TRBD1	TRBJ2-2	TGCGCCAGCAGCTCCGACAGGGCCAACACCGGGGAGCTGTTTTTT	CASSSDRANTGELFF
TRBV4-2	-	-	TRBJ1-2	TGTGCCAGCAGCCAAGAGTTAAACTATGGCTACACCTTC	CASSQELNYGYTF
TRBV28	-	TRBD1	TRBJ2-2	TGTGCCATAAAGCCAGGGGACAGGGGCACCGGGGAGCTGTTTTTT	CAIKPGDRGTGELFF
TRBV27	-	TRBD1	TRBJ1-2	TGTGCCAGCAGACTCAACAGGGGGCTCGGGGTCTATGGCTACACCTTC	CASRLNRGLGVYGYTF
TRBV5-4	-	-	TRBJ1-5	TGTGCCAGCAGCTTGGATCACAATCAGCCCCAGCATTTT	CASSLDHNQPQHF
TRBV20-1	-	-	TRBJ2-3	TGCAGTGCTGCTAGAACAGATACGCAGTATTTT	CSAARTDTQYF
TRBV5-1	-	TRBD2	TRBJ2-1	TGCGCCCGCAGCTTGGGGCGGGGGGGCTACAATGAGCAGTTCTTC	CARSLGRGGYNEQFF
TRBV28	-	-	TRBJ1-1	TGTGCCAGCAGCCCTTCCTTGAACACTGAAGCTTTCTTT	CASSPSLNTEAFF
TRBV18	many	-	TRBJ2-2	TGTGCCAGCTCACCACGACGGGGGACCGGGGAGCTGTTTTTT	CASSPRRGTGELFF
TRBV7-2	-	-	TRBJ2-3	TGTGCCAGCAGCTCTTGGGTAGGGGTCACAGATACGCAGTATTTT	CASSSWVGVTDTQYF
TRBV5-1	-	TRBD2	TRBJ2-3	TGCGCCAGCGCCTTGGTGGCTAGCGGGGAACTCACAGATACGCAGTATTTT	CASALVASGELTDTQYF
TRBV29-1	once	-	TRBJ1-2	TGCAGCGTTGTGGGTCCAGGGAACTATGGCTACACCTTC	CSVVGPGNYGYTF
TRBV28	-	-	TRBJ1-6	TGTGCCAGCAGTTTAGCCCTAGGCAATTCACCCCTCCACTTT	CASSLALGNSPLHF
TRBV4-1	-	TRBD1	TRBJ2-3	TGCGCCAGCAGCCGGGAAAAGGGACAGGGGGGAACAGATACGCAGTATTTT	CASSREKGQGGTDTQYF
TRBV4-2	-	-	TRBJ1-2	TGTGCCAGCAGCCAAGATATGTCACAGGTGTACGACTATGGCTACACCTTC	CASSQDMSQVYDYGYTF
TRBV3-1/TRBV3-2	-	TRBD2	TRBJ2-3	TGTGCCAGCAGCCAAGGAGGACTAGCGGGAGGGGCAGATACGCAGTATTTT	CASSQGGLAGGADTQYF
TRBV18	-	-	TRBJ2-1	TGTGCCAGCTCACCCAGTGGGGCAGGGTTAGTCTTC	CASSPSGAGLVF
TRBV30	-	TRBD1	TRBJ1-2	TGTGCCTGGAGTGGGAACAGGGGGCGTGACTATGGCTACACCTTC	CAWSGNRGRDYGYTF
TRBV12-3/TRBV12-4	once	-	TRBJ1-1	TGTGCCAGCACCTCACAGGGGAACACTGAAGCTTTCTTT	CASTSQGNTEAFF
TRBV12-3/TRBV12-4	-	-	TRBJ1-2	TGTGCCAGCAGTTTGGGGCCTTCTCATGGCTACACCTTC	CASSLGPSHGYTF
TRBV5-6	-	TRBD1	TRBJ1-5	TGTGCCAGCAGCTTCAGGGGGGCAAGCAATCAGCCCCAGCATTTT	CASSFRGASNQPQHF
TRBV3-1/TRBV3-2	-	-	TRBJ2-3	TGTGCCAGCAGCCAAGATAAGGCCGGGAAAGGTACGCAGTATTTT	CASSQDKAGKGTQYF
TRBV7-9	-	-	TRBJ1-2	TGTGCCAGCAGCTCCCGGACTCCCGGGCCCTATGGCTACACCTTC	CASSSRTPGPYGYTF
TRBV24-1	-	TRBD1	TRBJ2-2	TGTGCCACCAGTGATTTGCGGTTGGACAGGGCAGGGGCCGGGGAGCTGTTTTTT	CATSDLRLDRAGAGELFF
TRBV7-9	once	-	TRBJ2-2	TGTGCCAGCAGCTTGCAGTCCACCGGGGAGCTGTTTTTT	CASSLQSTGELFF
TRBV7-3	-	-	TRBJ1-5	TGTGCCAGCAGCGCCAGGGGAGAGGCCCAGCATTTT	CASSARGEAQHF
TRBV5-4	once	-	TRBJ2-4	TGTGCCAGCAGCCCGAGTAAAGGGGTGGACAAAAACATTCAGTACTTC	CASSPSKGVDKNIQYF
TRBV7-9	-	-	TRBJ2-1	TGTGCCAGCAGCACCCGACAGGACTCCTACAATGAGCAGTTCTTC	CASSTRQDSYNEQFF
TRBV19	-	TRBD1	TRBJ1-2	TGTGCCAGTAGCTCCGTCGAGGGGGCGCTTGGCTACACCTTC	CASSSVEGALGYTF
TRBV2	-	-	TRBJ2-3	TGTGCCAGCAGTGAAGCAGTGAGGGCCCTTCATACGCAGTATTTT	CASSEAVRALHTQYF
TRBV6-5	-	-	TRBJ1-1	TGTGCCAGCAGCCTGGGCTTGGCCACTGAAGCTTTCTTT	CASSLGLATEAFF
TRBV14	-	-	TRBJ1-2	TGTGCCAGCAGCCAGGGCACCTGGGGCTACACCTTC	CASSQGTWGYTF
TRBV11-1	-	TRBD2	TRBJ2-1	TGTGCCAGCACCAGCGGGGGCTCCTACAATGAGCAGTTCTTC	CASTSGGSYNEQFF